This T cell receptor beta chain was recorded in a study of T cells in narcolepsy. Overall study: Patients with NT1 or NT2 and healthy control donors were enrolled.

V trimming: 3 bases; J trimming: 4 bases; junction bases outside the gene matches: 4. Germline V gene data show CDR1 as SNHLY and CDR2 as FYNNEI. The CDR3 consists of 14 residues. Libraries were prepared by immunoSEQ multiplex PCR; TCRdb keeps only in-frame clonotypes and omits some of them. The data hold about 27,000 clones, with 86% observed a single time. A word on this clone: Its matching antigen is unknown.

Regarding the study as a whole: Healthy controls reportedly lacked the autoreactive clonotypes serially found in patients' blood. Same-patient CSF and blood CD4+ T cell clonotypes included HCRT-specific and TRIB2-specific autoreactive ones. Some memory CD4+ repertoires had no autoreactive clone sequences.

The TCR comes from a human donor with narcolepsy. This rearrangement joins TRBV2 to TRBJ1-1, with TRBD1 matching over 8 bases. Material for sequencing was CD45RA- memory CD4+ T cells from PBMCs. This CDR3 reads CASSEDRAITEAFF. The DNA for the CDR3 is TGTGCCAGCAGTGAGGACAGGGCTATCACTGAAGCTTTCTTT.